This T cell receptor beta chain was captured in a study of blood T cell repertoires in COVID-19. In the study overall: The origin of the acute and convalescent COVID-19 samples was the United States, Italy and Spain. The analysed material was cDNA or gDNA that came from T cells, B-cell-depleted T cells, or PBMCs.

V lost 2 bases, J lost 4 bases, and 9 bases stayed unmatched. Germline assignment: CDR1 MDHEN and CDR2 SYDVKM. CDR3 size: 17 residues. Methods used by the authors: Estimation of nucleated cell counts was performed using reference gene primer amplification. TCRdb keeps only in-frame clones here, not all; method: immunoSEQ multiplex PCR. The D gene and trimming were derived from the DNA, and the V and J assignments and clone size from that table. The repertoire holds about 120,000 clones, with 88% as singletons. V gene TRBV28 combines with J gene TRBJ2-7, with 12 bases lining up with TRBD2. Sequencing was performed on peripheral blood. This clonotype was obtained from a woman in her 50s with active or convalescent COVID-19. The CDR3 here is CASSLASGRARDYEQYF. The CDR3 DNA is TGTGCCAGCAGTTTAGCTAGCGGGAGGGCCAGGGATTACGAGCAGTACTTC.